This TCR beta chain was documented in a study of blood T cell repertoires in COVID-19. Whole-study context: T cells, B-cell-depleted T cells, or PBMCs supplied cDNA or gDNA.

Germline V gives CDR1 SEHNR, CDR2 FQNEAQ (reference sequence). The CDR3 sequence is 11 residues long. The germline V and J ends were trimmed by 9 bases and 4 bases, with 9 bases remaining between them. As originally analysed: Scientists estimated how many nucleated cells there were by amplifying reference gene primers. Measured with immunoSEQ multiplex PCR; TCRdb has only the in-frame clones, and not every one. The DNA was the basis for D and trimming; V, J and clone size are from that table. The repertoire holds around 200,000 clones, with over 75% as singletons. Input material: peripheral blood. The clonotype originates from a man older than 75 with acute or convalescent COVID-19. This chain uses TRBV7-9 with TRBJ1-2, with a possible D match to TRBD1 (6 bases). The CDR3 DNA reads TGTGCCAGTGACAGGCTCTATGGCTACACCTTC. Translated, it gives CASDRLYGYTF.